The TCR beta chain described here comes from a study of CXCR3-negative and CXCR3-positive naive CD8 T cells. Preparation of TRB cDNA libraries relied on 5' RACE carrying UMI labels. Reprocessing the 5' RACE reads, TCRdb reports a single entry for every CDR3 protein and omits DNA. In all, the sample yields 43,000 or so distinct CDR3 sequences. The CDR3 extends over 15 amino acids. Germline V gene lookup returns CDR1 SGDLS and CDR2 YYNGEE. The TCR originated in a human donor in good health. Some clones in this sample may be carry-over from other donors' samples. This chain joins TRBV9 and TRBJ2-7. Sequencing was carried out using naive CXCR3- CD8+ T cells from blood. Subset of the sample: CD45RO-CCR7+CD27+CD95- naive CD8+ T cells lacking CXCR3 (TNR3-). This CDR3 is CASSVSGSGTYEQYF.